The 10 T cell receptor beta chains presented below share a single source sample, sequenced in a study of T-cell memory formation after mild COVID-19. TCRdb passed the 5' RACE reads through MiXCR, listing each CDR3 protein once. The table shows 170,000 or so distinct CDR3 sequences, with less than 40% occurring only once. The sequenced material came from PBMCs or a T cell subset sorted from them (not recorded which). The receptors stem from an adult woman who had mild COVID-19 (a few samples of this study predate the infection). Cell type and time point are not known.

This sequence joins TRBV6-2 or TRBV6-3 and TRBJ2-7; 7 bases match TRBD1. V lost 7 bases and J lost 2; bases outside the gene matches: 2. This CDR3 has 12 residues. The germline V gene has CDR1 MNHEY and CDR2 SVGEGT. CDR3 region: CASTGTAYEQYF. In DNA, the CDR3 is TGTGCCAGCACCGGGACAGCCTACGAGCAGTACTTC.

The V call is TRBV7-9, the J call TRBJ2-7; 13 positions agree with TRBD2. V was clipped by 10 bases and J by 0 bases; unmatched bases: 6. The CDR3 is made up of 15 amino acids. Per germline, CDR1 SEHNR and CDR2 FQNEAQ (reference sequence). In nucleotides, the CDR3 is TGTGCCACGGGACTAGCGGGGATTTTCTCCTACGAGCAGTACTTC. It yields the protein CATGLAGIFSYEQYF. Supplemented by reference TRBV7-9 and TRBJ2-7, the full variable domain reads DTGVSQNPRHKITKRGQNVTFRCDPISEHNRLYWYRQTLGQGPEFLTYFQNEAQLEKSRLLSDRFSAERPKGSFSTLEIQRTEQGDSAMYLCATGLAGIFSYEQYFGPGTRLTVT.

This clonotype was seen a few times. CDR3 DNA: TGTGCCACCAGCATAGTTGTGGGGACAGTAAATAATTCACCCCTCCACTTT. This translates into CATSIVVGTVNNSPLHF. This chain connects TRBV15 to TRBJ1-6; TRBD1 aligns across 7 bases. The CDR3 consists of 17 residues. J lost 5 bases, V lost 4 bases, and 11 bases had no gene match. Per the germline V gene, CDR1 is LNHNV and CDR2 is YYDKDF (reference sequence).

The chain employs TRBV9 and TRBJ2-2, with D possibly matching TRBD1 (6 bases). In germline, CDR1 is SGDLS, CDR2 YYNGEE. With 5 bases removed from V and 6 bases from J, the gap between germline ends came to 20 bases. This CDR3 spans 16 amino acids. The CDR3 DNA follows: TGTGCCAGCAGTGTAACAGGGAATCGGATGGCCGGGGAGCTGTTTTTT. This encodes CASSVTGNRMAGELFF.

In this sample, this clonotype turned up once. The chain employs TRBV5-4 and TRBJ1-6; D gene uncertain. V lost 0 bases and J lost 8, with 6 bases in between. Germline CDR1 SGHNT, CDR2 YYREEE (reference sequence). The CDR3 has 13 residues. CDR3 in DNA: TGTGCCAGCAGCTTGGATCGGTATTCACCCCTCCACTTT. Its translation: CASSLDRYSPLHF. Variable domain in full (rest from reference TRBV5-4 and TRBJ1-6): ETGVTQSPTHLIKTRGQQVTLRCSSQSGHNTVSWYQQALGQGPQFIFQYYREEENGRGNFPPRFSGLQFPNYSSELNVNALELDDSALYLCASSLDRYSPLHFGNGTRLTVT.

This chain connects TRBV24-1 to TRBJ1-2; a possible D gene is TRBD1 (5 bases). Looked up from germline, CDR1 is KGHDR and CDR2 is SFDVKD. V was cut by 9 bases and J by 2 bases, with 12 bases left in between. The CDR3 contains 13 residues. The CDR3 DNA follows: TGTGCCACCTCAGGTGGGGGGAACTATGGCTACACCTTC. Its translation is CATSGGGNYGYTF.

This clonotype turned up a few times. The V and J genes are TRBV20-1 and TRBJ2-1; the D gene is possibly TRBD1 (6 bases). The CDR3 is 16 residues long. V was shortened by 0 bases and J by 0 bases, with 12 bases between the two germline ends. The germline CDR1 and CDR2 sequences are DFQATT and SNEGSKA (reference sequence). The CDR3 spells CSARDFTGSSYNEQFF. The CDR3 bases are TGCAGTGCTAGAGATTTTACAGGGAGCTCCTACAATGAGCAGTTCTTC.

The gene calls are TRBV5-1 and TRBJ2-2; D not resolved. The CDR3 sequence is 14 residues long. The germline CDR1 and CDR2 sequences are SGHRS and YFSETQ. Trimming left V 4 bases short and J 5 bases short, with 12 bases between. This CDR3 reads CASSLPQRTGELFF. The CDR3 bases are TGCGCCAGCAGCCTCCCCCAGAGAACCGGGGAGCTGTTTTTT.

The chain recombines TRBV4-2 with TRBJ1-1; unclear D gene. CDR3 size: 14 residues. V was cut by 0 bases and J by 7 bases, with 12 bases left in between. The germline V gene has CDR1 LGHNA and CDR2 YNFKEQ. The CDR3 nucleotides read TGTGCCAGCAGCCAAGAGCTCCGCCGGGTTGAAGCTTTCTTT. Protein product: CASSQELRRVEAFF.

This clonotype was picked up a small number of times. J is TRBJ2-1 and V is TRBV5-6, with 8 bases fitting TRBD2. Germline V lookup: CDR1 SGHDT, CDR2 YYEEEE. The CDR3 spans 14 residues. V lost 1 base, J lost 3 bases, and 0 bases stayed unmatched. CDR3 DNA: TGTGCCAGCAGCTTGACTAGCGGCTACAATGAGCAGTTCTTC. Residues: CASSLTSGYNEQFF.